This T cell receptor (beta chain) stems from a study of blood T cell repertoires in COVID-19. Across the whole study: Researchers got acute and convalescent COVID-19 samples from the United States, Italy and Spain.

Donors were grouped by their self-reported clinical history. In the authors' methods: The assay estimated nucleated cells by amplifying reference gene primers. Sequencing used immunoSEQ multiplex PCR; TCRdb keeps in-frame clones, though not all of them. The DNA gave D and trimming, while V, J and clone size come from that table. Altogether some 300,000 clones are present, 70% to 90% being singletons, with the ten largest covering about 1%. The TCR was taken from a young woman who had recovered from COVID-19. Specimen: PBMCs or T cells enriched from blood (not recorded which).

The CDR3 loop is CASSLEGLTGEGQPQHF. CDR3 coding DNA: TGTGCCAGCAGCTTAGAGGGCTTAACGGGAGAGGGTCAGCCCCAGCATTTT. The rearrangement joins TRBV7-9 to TRBJ1-5; unclear D gene. In germline, CDR1 is SEHNR, CDR2 FQNEAQ (reference sequence). V lost 1 base and J lost 6, with 19 bases in between. The CDR3 loop spans 17 amino acids.